This paragraph covers one T cell receptor beta chain sequence. What it binds is not known. The germline gives CDR1 MGHDK, CDR2 SYGVNS. V lost 6 bases and J 1 base, leaving 12 bases between the germline ends. The CDR3 runs to 14 residues. Preparation of the TCRbeta library involved a method that used unique molecular identifiers. MiXCR, run by TCRdb on the PCR reads, gives a single entry per CDR3 protein. The sample consists of a few hundred thousand distinct CDR3 sequences, 10% to 15% of them appearing once. These data originate in a study of T-cell reconstitution after alpha-beta-depleted transplantation in children. General observations from the study: Surviving recipient cells, namely T cells and thymic progenitors, were the source of high day-60 TCRbeta diversity in some patients. By one year post-transplant, T-cell counts and diversity largely arose from T cells that were newly produced. After transplant, at about two months, alpha-beta T cells were reportedly derived from several hundred expanded graft clones.

Sample: PBMCs, mostly from graft donor cells, taken 360 days after TCRalphabeta/CD19-depleted stem cell transplant. The rearrangement uses TRBV25-1 and TRBJ1-1, with D possibly matching TRBD1 (5 bases). This TCR was recovered from a male patient aged 10 to 17 who had a stem cell transplant for acute myeloid leukemia, so the T cells may come from the graft donor. CDR3 sequence: CASRGDSQNTEAFF. The DNA of the CDR3 is TGTGCCAGCAGGGGCGACAGCCAGAACACTGAAGCTTTCTTT.